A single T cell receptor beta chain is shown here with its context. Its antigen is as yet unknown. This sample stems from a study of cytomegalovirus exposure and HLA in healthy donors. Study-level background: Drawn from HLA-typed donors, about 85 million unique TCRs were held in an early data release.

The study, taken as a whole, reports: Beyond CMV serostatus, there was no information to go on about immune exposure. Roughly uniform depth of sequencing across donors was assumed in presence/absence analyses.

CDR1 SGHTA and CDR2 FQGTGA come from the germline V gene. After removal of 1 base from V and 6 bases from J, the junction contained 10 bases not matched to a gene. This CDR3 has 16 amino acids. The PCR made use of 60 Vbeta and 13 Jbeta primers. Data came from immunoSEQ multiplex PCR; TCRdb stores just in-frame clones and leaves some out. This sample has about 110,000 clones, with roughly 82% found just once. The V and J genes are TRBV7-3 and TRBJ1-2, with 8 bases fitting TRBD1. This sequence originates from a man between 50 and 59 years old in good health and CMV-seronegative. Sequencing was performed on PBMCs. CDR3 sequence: CASSLRRTGSRNGYTF. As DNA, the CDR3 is TGTGCCAGCAGCTTAAGGCGGACAGGGAGTAGGAATGGCTACACCTTC.